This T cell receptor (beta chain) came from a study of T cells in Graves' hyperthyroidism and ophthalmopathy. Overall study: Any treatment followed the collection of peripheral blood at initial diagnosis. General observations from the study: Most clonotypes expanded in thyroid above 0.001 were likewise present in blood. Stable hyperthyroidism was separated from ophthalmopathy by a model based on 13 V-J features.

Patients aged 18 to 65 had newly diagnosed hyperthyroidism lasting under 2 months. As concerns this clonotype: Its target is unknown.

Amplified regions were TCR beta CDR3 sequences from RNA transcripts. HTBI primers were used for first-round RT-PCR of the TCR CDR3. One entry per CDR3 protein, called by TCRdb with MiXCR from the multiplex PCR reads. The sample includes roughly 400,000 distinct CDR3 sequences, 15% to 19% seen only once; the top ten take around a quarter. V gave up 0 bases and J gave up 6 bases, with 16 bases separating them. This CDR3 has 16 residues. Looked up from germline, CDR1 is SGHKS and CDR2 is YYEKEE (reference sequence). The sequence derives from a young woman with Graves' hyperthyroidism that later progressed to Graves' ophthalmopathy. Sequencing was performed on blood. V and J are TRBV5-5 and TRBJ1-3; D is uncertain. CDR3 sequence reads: CASSLGLSYGENTIYF. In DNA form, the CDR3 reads TGTGCCAGCAGCTTGGGCCTCTCCTATGGGGAAAACACCATATATTTT.